This TCR beta chain was documented in a study of PD-1 blockade in classical Hodgkin lymphoma. Method: immunoSEQ multiplex PCR; TCRdb's copy keeps in-frame clones and lacks some. This table holds roughly 41,000 clones, 65% to 80% found once. CDR3 size: 14 residues. Germline CDR1 reads SGHRS; CDR2 reads YFSETQ. The V and J ends lost 4 bases and 3 bases respectively, with 14 bases between them. No patient escaped relapse after autologous stem cell transplantation, and brentuximab vedotin exposure varied. The receptor comes from a human donor with classical Hodgkin lymphoma. The chain is built from TRBV5-1 and TRBJ2-7; TRBD1 is a possible D gene (5 bases). The sample here was peripheral blood mononuclear cells (PBMCs), taken at baseline. The CDR3 DNA reads TGCGCCAGCAGCCAAATGTCAGGGCTCTACGAGCAGTACTTC. Translated: CASSQMSGLYEQYF. Using reference TRBV5-1 and TRBJ2-7 for the parts outside the CDR3, the full variable domain is KAGVTQTPRYLIKTRGQQVTLSCSPISGHRSVSWYQQTPGQGLQFLFEYFSETQRNKGNFPGRFSGRQFSNSRSEMNVSTLELGDSALYLCASSQMSGLYEQYFGPGTRLTVT.